The following is a T cell receptor (beta chain) sequence with its context. This sample is part of a study of blood T cell repertoires in COVID-19. In the study overall: COVID-19 samples from acute and convalescent phases originated in the United States, Italy and Spain. Sources were T cells, B-cell-depleted T cells, or PBMCs; the material itself was cDNA or gDNA.

In the original analysis: Amplifying reference gene primers gave estimates of nucleated cell counts. Profiling relied on immunoSEQ multiplex PCR, and the TCRdb table lists in-frame clones only, not all of them. V and J calls plus clone size are reproduced from that table; the DNA served to infer D and trimming. The sample yields 150,000 to 200,000 clones, about 87% seen once. The germline CDR1 and CDR2 sequences are MNHEY and SVGAGI. This CDR3 is built from 14 residues. The V end was cut by 6 bases, the J end by 0 bases, with 8 bases between. The sequence was collected from a young man with active or convalescent COVID-19. This chain uses TRBV6-5 with TRBJ2-2, with D possibly TRBD2 on 5 matching bases. The sequenced sample consisted of peripheral blood. The CDR3 DNA is TGTGCCAGCAGACCCGGGGCGAACACCGGGGAGCTGTTTTTT. Translated: CASRPGANTGELFF.